The 6 T cell receptor beta chains listed next were all sequenced from one sample in a study of blood T cell repertoires in COVID-19 (dated by TCRdb to the early 2020s). Library preparation employed the immunoSEQ multiplex PCR assay. The immuneACCESS repertoire file appears here via TCRdb, limited to in-frame rearrangements. These files lack a portion of the clones; in checked studies, under half of the deficit traces to unresolved V genes, and the cause of the others is not known. The sample records over 150,000 clones, around 80% of which are singletons. About 6.9% of the sample is in the top ten clones. Material for sequencing was peripheral blood. The receptors were gathered from a human donor with acute or convalescent COVID-19. The donor label of this sample is uncertain.

The rearrangement uses TRBV11-2 and TRBJ2-3; 7 bases are shared with TRBD2. The V segment lost 4 bases and the J segment 3 bases; nucleotides outside the gene matches: 7. Per germline, CDR1 SGHAT and CDR2 FQNNGV. The CDR3 has 15 residues. The DNA for the CDR3 is TGTGCCAGCAGCTCACTAGCGATGGGTACAGATACGCAGTATTTT. It translates to CASSSLAMGTDTQYF.

This clone appeared once. Other DNA sequences of this sample code for an identical CDR3. The J gene is TRBJ2-7, the V gene TRBV12-3 or TRBV12-4; D is unclear. The CDR3 extends over 13 amino acids. Trimming removed 3 bases from V and 0 bases from J, with 6 bases in between. CDR3 sequence reads: CASSLRLSYEQYF. The DNA for the CDR3 is TGTGCCAGCAGTTTGAGACTCTCCTACGAGCAGTACTTC.

The J gene is TRBJ1-1, the V gene TRBV15; D perhaps matches TRBD1 (5 bases). The CDR3 consists of 14 residues. Trimming cost V 0 bases and J 2 bases, with 7 bases left between them. Germline loops: CDR1 LNHNV, CDR2 YYDKDF (reference sequence). As DNA, the CDR3 is TGTGCCACCAGCAGAGACAGGGATAACACTGAAGCTTTCTTT. This encodes CATSRDRDNTEAFF.

The table lists this clone with a few counts. J is TRBJ1-3 and V is TRBV30; tentative D call: TRBD1 (6 bases). V lost 0 bases to trimming and J lost 0 bases, with 12 bases between them. The CDR3 totals 16 residues. Germline lookup yields CDR1 GTSNPN and CDR2 SVGIG (reference sequence). CDR3 loop: CAWSVYGGYSGNTIYF. The CDR3 DNA follows: TGTGCCTGGAGTGTATATGGGGGCTACTCTGGAAACACCATATATTTT.

The rearrangement links TRBV3-1 (or the pseudogene TRBV3-2) to TRBJ2-2, with D unresolved. CDR3 size: 15 residues. The V gene lost 4 bases and the J gene lost 1 base, with 10 bases spanning the gap. The germline V gene encodes CDR1 LGHDT and CDR2 YNNKEL (reference sequence). In DNA form, the CDR3 reads TGTGCCAGCAGCCTTGTAACTGGGAACACCGGGGAGCTGTTTTTT. Protein sequence: CASSLVTGNTGELFF.

This clone was detected only a few times. The genes are TRBV7-8 and TRBJ1-5, with 7 bases that match TRBD1. V was pared by 0 bases and J by 6 bases, with 2 bases of the junction left unmatched. The CDR3 consists of 14 residues. Looked up from germline, CDR1 is SGHVS and CDR2 is FQNEAQ. The CDR3 coding sequence is TGTGCCAGCAGCTTAGCTCAGGGGGGTCAGCCCCAGCATTTT. It translates to CASSLAQGGQPQHF.